The present entry profiles one T cell receptor beta chain with its context. Its cognate antigen has yet to be identified. No much larger clonotype is one base removed from it; base qualities were not supplied. This entry comes from a study of spatial heterogeneity in lung cancer (dated by TCRdb to between 2017 and 2020). Concerning the study at large: Samples were obtained from over 70 patients with early-stage, untreated non-small cell lung cancer from the lung TRACERx cohort. In the raw uncorrected reads, each unique combination of TCR and UMI appeared more than ten times on average. Both alpha and beta chains were TCR-sequenced in a few hundred tumor regions, approximately 64 matched nontumor lung samples and 56 PBMC samples obtained at surgery. Beta-chain transcripts were consistently detected in greater numbers than alpha-chain transcripts, which likely reflects a higher abundance of beta-chain transcripts. The study linked features of the TCR repertoire to counts of nonsynonymous mutations, which were determined by whole-exome sequencing of tumor tissue. Follow-up PBMC samples were sequenced whenever the samples were available, and the median time to follow-up was about 25 months after resection. In non-small cell lung cancer, the study made a quantitative comparison of TCR alpha and beta repertoires among multiple tumor regions, matched nontumor lung and blood. General conclusions and limits of the study: Ubiquitous expanded tumor TCRs were detected in blood more often at tumor resection than at routine follow-up. Confirming at a functional level the hypothesis that regional TCRs recognize regional mutations was considered to require additional single-cell paired TCR alpha and beta sequencing. Only 14 to 15 patients were included in the comparisons of baseline and follow-up blood repertoires.

Explained via the paper, the time point label denotes: blood at routine non-recurrence follow-up after resection. TCR sequencing used whole RNA extracted from tumor and nontumor lung tissue, or from cryopreserved PBMC samples, without cell sorting. Only patients for whom sufficient RNA was available from at least two tumor regions were selected for TCR sequencing. Library creation used 5' RACE. The instrument was a NextSeq 500. In the TCR library protocol, a unique molecular identifier was attached to each TCR cDNA molecule so that PCR and sequencing errors could be corrected. Per the authors' processing: Decombinator tools were used for TCR identification, UMI-based error correction and CDR3 extraction. TCRs above a frequency of 2 per 1,000, corresponding to the top 1% of the tumor frequency distribution, were defined as expanded. Renyi diversity was calculated using the R vegan package after each repertoire was subsampled 100 times to 5,000 TCRs. CDR3 similarity networks were built from amino acid triplet string-kernel similarity, connecting CDR3s with pairwise similarity above 0.82. Using fastp trimming at Q25 and MiXCR clonotype assembly, TCRdb reanalyzed the public sequencing data and kept in-frame beta chains. Rows with one shared CDR3 protein collapse into an entry with the most common genes and DNA. These V and J calls are TCRdb output, not the study's own analysis. This sample is represented by some 110,000 distinct CDR3 sequences; more than 9% of them were singletons. The top ten clonotypes cover approximately 16% of the sample.

V lost 5 bases and J lost 1 base, and the count of bases not matched to a germline gene is 12. Per the germline V gene, MDHEN is the CDR1 and SYDVKM is the CDR2. The CDR3 measures 18 amino acids from cysteine to phenylalanine. CDR3 DNA is the only sequence kept; it has 54 bases, read in frame from the first base. This specimen was PBMCs, taken at follow-up. This receptor was identified in a male donor with early-stage non-small cell lung cancer. The V and J segments used are TRBV28 and TRBJ2-7; a stretch of 12 junction bases matches TRBD1. The sequence in DNA is TGTGCCAGCAGTCCCGGGACAGGGGGCCTTCTAAATTCCTACGAGCAGTACTTC. Its amino acids are CASSPGTGGLLNSYEQYF.